This T cell receptor beta chain was recorded in a study of blood T cell repertoires in COVID-19. About the study: Samples representing acute and convalescent COVID-19 were sourced from the United States, Italy and Spain. PBMCs, B-cell-depleted T cells, or T cells were the source of the cDNA or gDNA that made up the material.

The protocol was immunoSEQ multiplex PCR, while the TCRdb copy is restricted to in-frame clones and leaves out a portion. Of roughly 280,000 clones detected, roughly 86% appear once; the ten largest clones hold approximately 9%. Germline V gives CDR1 ENHRY, CDR2 SYGVKD. With V trimmed by 2 bases and J by 4 bases, 3 bases remained unmatched. The CDR3 covers 15 residues. The sequence was obtained from a man aged 35 to 55 with active or convalescent COVID-19. The genes are TRBV10-3 and TRBJ2-7, with 12 bases identical to TRBD1. Sequencing was carried out using peripheral blood. CDR3 loop: CAISEPGQGAYEQYF. The CDR3, as DNA: TGTGCCATCAGTGAGCCGGGACAGGGGGCTTACGAGCAGTACTTC.